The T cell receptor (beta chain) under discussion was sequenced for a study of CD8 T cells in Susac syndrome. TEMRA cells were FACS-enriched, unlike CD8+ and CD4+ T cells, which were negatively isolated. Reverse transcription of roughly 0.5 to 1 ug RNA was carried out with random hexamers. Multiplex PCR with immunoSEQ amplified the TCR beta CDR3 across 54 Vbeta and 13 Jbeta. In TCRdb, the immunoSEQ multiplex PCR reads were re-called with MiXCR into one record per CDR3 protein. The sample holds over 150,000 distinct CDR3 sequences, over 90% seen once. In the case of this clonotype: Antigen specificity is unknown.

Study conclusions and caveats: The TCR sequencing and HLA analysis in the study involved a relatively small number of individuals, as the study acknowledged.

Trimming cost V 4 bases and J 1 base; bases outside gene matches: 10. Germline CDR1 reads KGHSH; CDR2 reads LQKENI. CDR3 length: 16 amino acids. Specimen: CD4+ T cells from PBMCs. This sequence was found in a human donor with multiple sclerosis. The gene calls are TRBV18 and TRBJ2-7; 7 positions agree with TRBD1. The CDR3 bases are TGTGCCAGCTCACAAGAGACCGGGACAGCGTCCTACGAGCAGTACTTC. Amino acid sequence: CASSQETGTASYEQYF. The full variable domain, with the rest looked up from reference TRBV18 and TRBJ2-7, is NAGVMQNPRHLVRRRGQEARLRCSPMKGHSHVYWYRQLPEEGLKFMVYLQKENIIDESGMPKERFSAEFPKEGPSILRIQQVVRGDSAAYFCASSQETGTASYEQYFGPGTRLTVT.